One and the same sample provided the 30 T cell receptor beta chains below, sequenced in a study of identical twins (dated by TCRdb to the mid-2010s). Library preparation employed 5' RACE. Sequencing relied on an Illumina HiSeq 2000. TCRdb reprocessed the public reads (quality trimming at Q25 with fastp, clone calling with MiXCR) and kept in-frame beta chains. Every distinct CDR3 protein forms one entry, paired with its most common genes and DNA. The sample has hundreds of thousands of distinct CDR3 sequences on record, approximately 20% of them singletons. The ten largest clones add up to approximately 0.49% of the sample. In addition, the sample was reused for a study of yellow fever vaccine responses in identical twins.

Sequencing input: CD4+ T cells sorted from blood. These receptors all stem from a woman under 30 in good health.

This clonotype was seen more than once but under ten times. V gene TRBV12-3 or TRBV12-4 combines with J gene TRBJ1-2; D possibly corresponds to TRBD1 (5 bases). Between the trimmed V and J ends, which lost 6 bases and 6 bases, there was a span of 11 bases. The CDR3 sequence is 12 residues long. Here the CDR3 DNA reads TGTGCCAGCAGAATTTGGGGGAATGGCTACACCTTC. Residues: CASRIWGNGYTF.

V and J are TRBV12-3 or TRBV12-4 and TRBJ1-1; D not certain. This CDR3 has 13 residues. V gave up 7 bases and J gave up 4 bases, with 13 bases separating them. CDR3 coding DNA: TGTGCCAGCAACACTTTAGTGACCACTGAAGCTTTCTTT. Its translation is CASNTLVTTEAFF.

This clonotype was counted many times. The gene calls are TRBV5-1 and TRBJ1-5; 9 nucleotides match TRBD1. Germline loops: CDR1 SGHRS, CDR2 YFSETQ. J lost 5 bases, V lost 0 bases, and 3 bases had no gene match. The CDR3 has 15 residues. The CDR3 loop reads CASSLEGQGHQPQHF. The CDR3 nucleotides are TGCGCCAGCAGCTTGGAGGGACAGGGCCATCAGCCCCAGCATTTT.

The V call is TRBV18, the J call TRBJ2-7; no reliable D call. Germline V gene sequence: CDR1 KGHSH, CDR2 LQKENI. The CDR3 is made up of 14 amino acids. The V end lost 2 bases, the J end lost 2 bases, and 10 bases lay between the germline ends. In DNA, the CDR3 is TGTGCCAGCTCACCAGCTGGGCAGACCTACGAGCAGTACTTC. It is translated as CASSPAGQTYEQYF. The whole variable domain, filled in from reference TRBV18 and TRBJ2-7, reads NAGVMQNPRHLVRRRGQEARLRCSPMKGHSHVYWYRQLPEEGLKFMVYLQKENIIDESGMPKERFSAEFPKEGPSILRIQQVVRGDSAAYFCASSPAGQTYEQYFGPGTRLTVT.

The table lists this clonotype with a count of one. DNA for the CDR3: TGTGCCAGCAGTTTATTGTCGGGGGAAAAACTGTTTTTT. It yields the protein CASSLLSGEKLFF. The chain joins TRBV12-3 or TRBV12-4 to TRBJ1-4; D unresolved. The V end was cut by 2 bases, the J end by 8 bases, with 9 bases between. The length of the CDR3 is 13 residues.

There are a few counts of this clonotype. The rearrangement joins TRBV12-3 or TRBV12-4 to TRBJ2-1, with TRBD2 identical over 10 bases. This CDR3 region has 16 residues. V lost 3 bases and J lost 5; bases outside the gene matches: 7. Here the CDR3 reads CASSLASGGADNEQFF. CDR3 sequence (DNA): TGTGCCAGCAGTTTGGCTAGCGGGGGTGCCGACAATGAGCAGTTCTTC.

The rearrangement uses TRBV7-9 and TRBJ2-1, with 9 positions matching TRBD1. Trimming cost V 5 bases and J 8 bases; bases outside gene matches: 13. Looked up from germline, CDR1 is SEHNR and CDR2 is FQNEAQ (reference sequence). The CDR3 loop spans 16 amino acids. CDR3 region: CASSLDRGWGEDEQFF. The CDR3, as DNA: TGTGCCAGCAGCCTCGACAGGGGGTGGGGTGAGGATGAGCAGTTCTTC.

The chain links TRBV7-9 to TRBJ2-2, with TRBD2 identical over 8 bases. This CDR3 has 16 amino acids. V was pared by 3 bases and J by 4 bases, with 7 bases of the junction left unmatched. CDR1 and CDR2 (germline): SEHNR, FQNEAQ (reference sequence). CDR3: CASSLQLAASTGELFF. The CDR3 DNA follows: TGTGCCAGCAGCTTGCAACTAGCGGCGAGCACCGGGGAGCTGTTTTTT.

The CDR3 DNA sequence: TGTGCCAGCAGCTATGCTCAGGGATCCGGGGAGCTGTTTTTT. Protein product: CASSYAQGSGELFF. V is TRBV7-3 and J is TRBJ2-2, with D maybe TRBD1 (5 bases). Germline-derived CDR1 and CDR2 are SGHTA and FQGTGA. V dropped 4 bases and J dropped 6 bases, with 12 bases sitting between them. This CDR3 is built from 14 residues.

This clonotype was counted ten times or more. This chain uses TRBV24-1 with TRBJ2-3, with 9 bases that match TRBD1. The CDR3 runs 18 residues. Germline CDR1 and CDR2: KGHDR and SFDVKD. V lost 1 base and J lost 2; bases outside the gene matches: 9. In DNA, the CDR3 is TGTGCCACCAGTGATTTCTCGGTACAGGGGGCATTCACAGATACGCAGTATTTT. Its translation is CATSDFSVQGAFTDTQYF.

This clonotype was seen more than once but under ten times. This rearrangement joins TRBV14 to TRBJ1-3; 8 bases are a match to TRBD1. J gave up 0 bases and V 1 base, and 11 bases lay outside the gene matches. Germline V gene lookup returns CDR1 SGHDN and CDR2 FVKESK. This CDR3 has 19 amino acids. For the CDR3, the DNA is TGTGCCAGCAGCCAAGGACAGGGGTCGCTTTGGGGCTCTGGAAACACCATATATTTT. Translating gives CASSQGQGSLWGSGNTIYF.

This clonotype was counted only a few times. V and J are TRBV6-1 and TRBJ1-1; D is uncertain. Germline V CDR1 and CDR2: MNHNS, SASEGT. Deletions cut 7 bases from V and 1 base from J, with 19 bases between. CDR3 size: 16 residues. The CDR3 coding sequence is TGTGCCAGCACCAGATTTTCCCAAAATCAGAACACTGAAGCTTTCTTT. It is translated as CASTRFSQNQNTEAFF.

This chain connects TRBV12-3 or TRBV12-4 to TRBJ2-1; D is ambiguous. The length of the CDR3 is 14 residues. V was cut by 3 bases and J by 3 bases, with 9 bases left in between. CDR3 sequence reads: CASSFVEVYNEQFF. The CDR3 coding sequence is TGTGCCAGCAGTTTCGTTGAGGTCTACAATGAGCAGTTCTTC.

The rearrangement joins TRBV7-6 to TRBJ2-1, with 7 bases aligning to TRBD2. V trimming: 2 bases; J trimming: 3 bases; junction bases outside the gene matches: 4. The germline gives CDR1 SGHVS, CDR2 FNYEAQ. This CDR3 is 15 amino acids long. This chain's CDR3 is CASSLRGSHYNEQFF. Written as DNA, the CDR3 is TGTGCCAGCAGCTTACGCGGGAGTCACTACAATGAGCAGTTCTTC. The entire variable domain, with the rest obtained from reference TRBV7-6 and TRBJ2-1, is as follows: GAGVSQSPRYKVTKRGQDVALRCDPISGHVSLYWYRQALGQGPEFLTYFNYEAQQDKSGLPNDRFSAERPEGSISTLTIQRTEQRDSAMYRCASSLRGSHYNEQFFGPGTRLTVL.

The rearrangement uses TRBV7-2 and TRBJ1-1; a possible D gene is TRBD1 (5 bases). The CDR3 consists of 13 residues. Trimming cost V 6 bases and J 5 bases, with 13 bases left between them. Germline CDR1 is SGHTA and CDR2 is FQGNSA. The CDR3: CASRRGGLTEAFF. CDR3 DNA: TGTGCCAGCAGACGTGGGGGTCTGACTGAAGCTTTCTTT.

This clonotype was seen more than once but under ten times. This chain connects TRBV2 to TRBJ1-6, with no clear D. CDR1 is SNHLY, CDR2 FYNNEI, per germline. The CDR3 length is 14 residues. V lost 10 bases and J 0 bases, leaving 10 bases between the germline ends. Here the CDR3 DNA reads TGTGCCACCGCAGATGACTCCTATAATTCACCCCTCCACTTT. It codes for CATADDSYNSPLHF.

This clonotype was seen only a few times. In DNA form, the CDR3 reads TGCGCCAGCATTGGGACAGGGGGATCCTACGAGCAGTACTTC. It encodes CASIGTGGSYEQYF. The chain employs TRBV10-2 and TRBJ2-7; 11 bases line up with TRBD1. In germline, CDR1 is WSHSY, CDR2 SAAADI. V was pared by 7 bases and J by 1 base, with 3 bases of the junction left unmatched. The CDR3 is 14 amino acids.

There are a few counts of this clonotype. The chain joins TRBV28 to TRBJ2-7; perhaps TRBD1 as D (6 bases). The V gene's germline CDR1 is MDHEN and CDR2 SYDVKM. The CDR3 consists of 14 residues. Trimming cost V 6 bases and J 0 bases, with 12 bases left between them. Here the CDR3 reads CASSPTGSSYEQYF. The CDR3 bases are TGTGCCAGCAGCCCCACAGGGAGCTCCTACGAGCAGTACTTC.

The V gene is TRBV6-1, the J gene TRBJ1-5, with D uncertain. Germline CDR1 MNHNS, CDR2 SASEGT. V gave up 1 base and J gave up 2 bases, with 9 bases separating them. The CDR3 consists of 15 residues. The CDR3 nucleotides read TGTGCCAGCAGTGAAGGGCCCCGGGGCAATCAGCCCCAGCATTTT. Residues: CASSEGPRGNQPQHF.

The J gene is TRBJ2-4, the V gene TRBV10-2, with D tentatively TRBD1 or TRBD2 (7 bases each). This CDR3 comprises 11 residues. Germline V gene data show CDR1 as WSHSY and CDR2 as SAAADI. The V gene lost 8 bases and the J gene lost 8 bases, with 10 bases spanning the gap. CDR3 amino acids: CASQGGDIQYF. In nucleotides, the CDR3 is TGCGCCAGCCAGGGGGGGGACATTCAGTACTTC.

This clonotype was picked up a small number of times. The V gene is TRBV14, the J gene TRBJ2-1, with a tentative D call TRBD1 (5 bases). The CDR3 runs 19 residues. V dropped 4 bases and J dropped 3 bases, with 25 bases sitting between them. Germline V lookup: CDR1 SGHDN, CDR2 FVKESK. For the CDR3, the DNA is TGTGCCAGCAGCCGCTACAAGGGGATTCAGTACAATTTCTACAATGAGCAGTTCTTC. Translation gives CASSRYKGIQYNFYNEQFF.

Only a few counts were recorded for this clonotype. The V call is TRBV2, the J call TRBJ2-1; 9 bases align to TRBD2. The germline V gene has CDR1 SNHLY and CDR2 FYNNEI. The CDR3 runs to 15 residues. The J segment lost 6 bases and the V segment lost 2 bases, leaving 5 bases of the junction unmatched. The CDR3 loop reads CASSERRGGFNEQFF. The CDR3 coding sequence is TGTGCCAGCAGTGAACGGCGGGGGGGATTCAATGAGCAGTTCTTC. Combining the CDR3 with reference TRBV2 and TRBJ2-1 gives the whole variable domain EPEVTQTPSHQVTQMGQEVILRCVPISNHLYFYWYRQILGQKVEFLVSFYNNEISEKSEIFDDQFSVERPDGSNFTLKIRSTKLEDSAMYFCASSERRGGFNEQFFGPGTRLTVL.

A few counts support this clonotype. As DNA, the CDR3 is TGCGCCAGCAGCAAGGGGACTATCCCCGGGGAGCTGTTTTTT. It yields the protein CASSKGTIPGELFF. J is TRBJ2-2 and V is TRBV5-1; 7 nucleotides agree with TRBD2. V gave up 4 bases and J gave up 6 bases; unmatched junction bases: 6. Germline CDR1 SGHRS, CDR2 YFSETQ. The CDR3 runs 14 residues.

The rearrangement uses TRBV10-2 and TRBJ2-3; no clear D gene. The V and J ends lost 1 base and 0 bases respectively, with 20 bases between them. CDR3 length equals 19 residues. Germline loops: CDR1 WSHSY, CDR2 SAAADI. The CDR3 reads CASSEFVGRQKASTDTQYF. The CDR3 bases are TGCGCCAGCAGTGAGTTTGTGGGTCGGCAGAAGGCTAGCACAGATACGCAGTATTTT.

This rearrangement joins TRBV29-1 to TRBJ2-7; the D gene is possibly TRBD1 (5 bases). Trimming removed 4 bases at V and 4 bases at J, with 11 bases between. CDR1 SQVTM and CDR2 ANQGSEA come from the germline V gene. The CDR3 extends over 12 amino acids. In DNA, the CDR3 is TGCAGCGTTGCTCGGACACCTTACGAGCAGTACTTC. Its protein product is CSVARTPYEQYF.

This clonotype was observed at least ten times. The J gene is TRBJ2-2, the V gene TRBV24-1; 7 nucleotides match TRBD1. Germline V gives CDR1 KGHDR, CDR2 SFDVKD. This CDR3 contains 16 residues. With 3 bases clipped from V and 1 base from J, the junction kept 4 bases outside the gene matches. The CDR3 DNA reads TGTGCCACCAGTGATGGACAGGTAGTGAACACCGGGGAGCTGTTTTTT. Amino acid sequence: CATSDGQVVNTGELFF.

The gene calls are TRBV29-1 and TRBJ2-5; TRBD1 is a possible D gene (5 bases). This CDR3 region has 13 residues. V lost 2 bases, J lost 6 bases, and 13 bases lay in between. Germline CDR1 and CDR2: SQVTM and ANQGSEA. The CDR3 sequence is CSVESGARKTQYF. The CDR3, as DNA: TGCAGCGTTGAAAGTGGGGCTCGAAAGACCCAGTACTTC.

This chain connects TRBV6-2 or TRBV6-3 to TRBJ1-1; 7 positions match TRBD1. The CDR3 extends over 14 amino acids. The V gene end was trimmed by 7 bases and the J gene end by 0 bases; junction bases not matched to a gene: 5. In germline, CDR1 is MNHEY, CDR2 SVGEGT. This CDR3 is CASKEGAMNTEAFF. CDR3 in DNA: TGTGCCAGCAAGGAGGGGGCAATGAACACTGAAGCTTTCTTT.

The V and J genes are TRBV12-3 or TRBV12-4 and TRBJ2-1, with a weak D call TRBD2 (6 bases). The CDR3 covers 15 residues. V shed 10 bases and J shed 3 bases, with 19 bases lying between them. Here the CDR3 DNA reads TGTGCCACCAGAGGGGAGGTGGGGGGCTACAATGAGCAGTTCTTC. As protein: CATRGEVGGYNEQFF.

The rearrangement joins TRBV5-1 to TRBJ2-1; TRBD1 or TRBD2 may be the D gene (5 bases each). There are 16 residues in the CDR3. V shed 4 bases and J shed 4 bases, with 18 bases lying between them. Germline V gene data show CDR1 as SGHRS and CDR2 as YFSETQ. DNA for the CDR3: TGCGCCAGCAGCCTCGGGGCGCTTCGGACTTACAATGAGCAGTTCTTC. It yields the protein CASSLGALRTYNEQFF. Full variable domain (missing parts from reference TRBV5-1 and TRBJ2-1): KAGVTQTPRYLIKTRGQQVTLSCSPISGHRSVSWYQQTPGQGLQFLFEYFSETQRNKGNFPGRFSGRQFSNSRSEMNVSTLELGDSALYLCASSLGALRTYNEQFFGPGTRLTVL.